The entry below gives a single T cell receptor (beta chain) sequence along with its context. What this receptor recognizes is not known. Per-nucleotide qualities are absent, and no much larger clonotype sits a single base away. Looking up the germline V gene (reference sequence) yields CDR1 DFQATT and CDR2 SNEGSKA. The junction shows trimming of 3 bases on V and 0 bases on J, plus 7 bases between the germline ends. Including cysteine and phenylalanine, the CDR3 has 13 amino acids. The retained sequence is limited to the CDR3, 39 bases, with the frame set at the first base. These data come from a study of human T cells and chemical hapten exposure (dated by TCRdb to about 2021). Study-level background: For sensitization, 2% DPC in acetone was applied to a 2 cm by 2 cm area of upper inner arm skin. Throughout the approximately 25-week study period, patients were also given weekly therapeutic DPC doses on the scalp. The study tracked peripheral blood TCR repertoire changes in vivo during primary and secondary sensitization to the hapten diphenylcyclopropenone (DPC) in alopecia patients. Blood was sampled from patients pre-sensitization (week 0) and at 2, 6 and about 24 weeks after DPC sensitization. Approximately 28 alopecia patients provided blood for TCR sequencing at one to four time points (pre-sensitization, 2, 6 and 24 weeks). Patch tests used Finn chambers with 0.01% DPC on the upper back, scored after 6 days by International Contact Dermatitis Research Group standards. The patient cohort, mostly female, included alopecia areata with under or over 50% scalp involvement, alopecia totalis and alopecia universalis. Libraries were combined into a pool for sequencing, and differences in TCR yield between samples came mainly from small differences in library volumes within the pool. What the study reported, not specific to this receptor: Compared with pre-sensitization or healthy control sets, expanded TCRs formed significantly more large CDR3 similarity clusters, which is consistent with antigen-driven responses. Repeated subsampling changed both the strength of the expansion versus patch-test correlation and the threshold at which that correlation became significant. All patients had alopecia, a presumed autoimmune disease, so their immune response might differ from that of healthy individuals. The number of TCRs above 1 in 1000 frequency did not change with DPC sensitization; there was no evidence of global repertoire structure alterations. A positive correlation was found between the number of PT1 expanded TCRs and patch test score, with significance reached at thresholds 8, 16 and 32 but not 4.

Library generation was performed with RACE. Sequencing relied on a NextSeq 500. Library preparation attached unique molecular identifiers to individual cDNA molecules for quantitative, reproducible TCR counting. For every blood RNA sample, sequencing covered both the TCR alpha and TCR beta chains. Per the authors' processing: Samples had a median of 95,638 TCRs, with a range from roughly 23,224 to 700,000. The Decombinator software suite was used to annotate V, J and CDR3 in the TCR reads. To make PS versus PT1 abundance plots, every sample was subsampled to the same number of TCRs (28,000). Expanded TCRs were defined as absent before sensitization and observed at least eight times at the 2-week time point. TCRdb itself trimmed the public reads at Q25 with fastp, ran MiXCR and retained productive beta chains. One record per CDR3 amino acid sequence lists the most common genes and DNA. The V and J calls reflect TCRdb's pipeline rather than the authors' work. The sample profile shows about 140,000 distinct CDR3 sequences; approximately 12% of them were found once. The ten biggest clones cover 1.4% of the sample.

The time point label for this specimen denotes: patch test 2, 6 weeks after DPC sensitization. The sample's treatment or condition, from its label and the paper: therapeutic diphenylcyclopropenone sensitization with weekly scalp DPC. At every patch-test visit, the blood draw took place before the patch test was put on. Patients were considered eligible if aged 18 to 70, diagnosed with alopecia and deemed suitable for DPC therapy, and patients were excluded if pregnant. Total RNA was isolated from unfractionated whole blood collected in Tempus Blood RNA tubes. The rearrangement combines TRBV20-1 with TRBJ2-3; no D gene is confidently identified. This specimen was whole blood, taken in connection with sensitization to the hapten diphenylcyclopropenone (DPC). The sequence was collected from a woman aged 50 to 60 with alopecia areata. Some clones in this sample may be carry-over from other donors' samples. This receptor carries the CDR3 CSARGSSTDTQYF. The sequenced DNA is TGCAGTGCTAGGGGCTCTAGCACAGATACGCAGTATTTT.